This TCR beta chain was recorded in a study of T cells in Graves' hyperthyroidism and ophthalmopathy. TCR beta CDR3 region amplification was performed from RNA transcripts. First-round RT-PCR targeting the TCR CDR3 was performed with the HTBI primer set. TCRdb re-called the multiplex PCR reads with MiXCR, one entry per CDR3 protein. This sample yields a few hundred thousand distinct CDR3 sequences, of which about half are seen a single time; about 8.3% belongs to the top ten. CDR3 length: 14 amino acids. Germline V gene data show CDR1 as WSHSY and CDR2 as SAAADI. In its sample, this clonotype was seen a few times. A much bigger clone sits one base away, suggesting this may be a read error.

This TCR came from a woman aged 18-29 years with Graves' hyperthyroidism. The specimen sequenced was peripheral blood or thyroid tissue (not recorded which). The gene calls are TRBV10-2 and TRBJ2-5; 7 bases match TRBD1. This chain's CDR3 is CASKGAGGREAQYF. The DNA of the CDR3 is TGCGCCAGCAAGGGGGCAGGGGGTCGAGAGGCCCAGTACTTC.